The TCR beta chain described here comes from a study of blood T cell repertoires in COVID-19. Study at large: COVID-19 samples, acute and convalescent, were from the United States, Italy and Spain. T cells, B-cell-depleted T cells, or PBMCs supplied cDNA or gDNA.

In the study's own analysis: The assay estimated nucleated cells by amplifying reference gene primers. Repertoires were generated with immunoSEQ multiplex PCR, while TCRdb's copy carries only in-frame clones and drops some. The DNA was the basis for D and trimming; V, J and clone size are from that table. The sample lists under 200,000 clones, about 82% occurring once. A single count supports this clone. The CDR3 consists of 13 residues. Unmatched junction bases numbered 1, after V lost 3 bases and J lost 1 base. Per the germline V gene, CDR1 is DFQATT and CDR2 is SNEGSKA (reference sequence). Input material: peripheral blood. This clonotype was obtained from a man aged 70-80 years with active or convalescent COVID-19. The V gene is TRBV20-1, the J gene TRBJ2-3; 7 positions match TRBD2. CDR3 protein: CSASLAGTDTQYF. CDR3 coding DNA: TGCAGTGCTAGTCTAGCGGGCACAGATACGCAGTATTTT.